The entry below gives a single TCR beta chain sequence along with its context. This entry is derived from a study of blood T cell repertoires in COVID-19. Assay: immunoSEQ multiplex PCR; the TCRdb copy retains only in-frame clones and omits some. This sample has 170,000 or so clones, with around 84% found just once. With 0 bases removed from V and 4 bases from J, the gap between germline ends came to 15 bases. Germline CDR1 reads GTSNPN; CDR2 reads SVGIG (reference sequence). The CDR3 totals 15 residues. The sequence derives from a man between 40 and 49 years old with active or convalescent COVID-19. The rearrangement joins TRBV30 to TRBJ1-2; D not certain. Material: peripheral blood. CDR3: CAWSVRATRGYGYTF. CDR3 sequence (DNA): TGTGCCTGGAGTGTTCGGGCCACTCGGGGCTATGGCTACACCTTC.